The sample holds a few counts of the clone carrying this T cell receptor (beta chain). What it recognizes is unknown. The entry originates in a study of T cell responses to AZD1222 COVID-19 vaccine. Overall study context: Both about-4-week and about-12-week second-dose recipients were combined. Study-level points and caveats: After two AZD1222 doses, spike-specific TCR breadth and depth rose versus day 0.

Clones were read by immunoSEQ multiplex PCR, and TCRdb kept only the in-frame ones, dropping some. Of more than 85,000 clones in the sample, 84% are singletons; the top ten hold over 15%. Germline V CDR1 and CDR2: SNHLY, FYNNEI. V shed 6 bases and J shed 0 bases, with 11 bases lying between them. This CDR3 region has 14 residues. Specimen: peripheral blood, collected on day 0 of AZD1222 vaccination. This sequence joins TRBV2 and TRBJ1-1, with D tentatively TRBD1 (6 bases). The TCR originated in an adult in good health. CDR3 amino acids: CASRKGGLNTEAFF. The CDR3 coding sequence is TGTGCCAGCAGGAAGGGGGGCTTGAACACTGAAGCTTTCTTT.